The next 28 T cell receptor beta chains were all read from a single sample in a study of shared clonotypes between healthy human individuals. Only in-frame clones appear in the TCRdb table, and some are missing; sequencing was by immunoSEQ multiplex PCR. Of roughly 490,000 clones in the sample, less than 80% were seen once. Material for sequencing was PBMCs. The receptors come from a woman in her 40s in good health. Some clones in this sample may be carry-over from other donors' samples.

This chain joins TRBV11-3 and TRBJ2-2, with D perhaps given as TRBD1 or TRBD2 (5 bases each). This CDR3 is 15 amino acids long. Germline CDR1 reads SGHNT; CDR2 reads YENEEA. V shed 1 base and J shed 5 bases, with 11 bases lying between them. The CDR3 is CASSLGGVATGELFF. Written as DNA, the CDR3 is TGTGCCAGCAGCTTAGGAGGGGTGGCAACCGGGGAGCTGTTTTTT.

The rearrangement uses TRBV7-9 and TRBJ2-7; 8 nucleotides align to TRBD2. Germline loops: CDR1 SEHNR, CDR2 FQNEAQ (reference sequence). This CDR3 is 14 amino acids long. Trimming cost V 6 bases and J 3 bases; bases outside gene matches: 7. The CDR3 loop is CASRGTGLVYEQYF. CDR3 DNA: TGTGCCAGCAGAGGGACGGGACTAGTCTACGAGCAGTACTTC.

V gene TRBV7-2 combines with J gene TRBJ2-5, with D maybe TRBD1 (5 bases). V was clipped by 2 bases and J by 7 bases, with 11 bases between them. Per the germline V gene, CDR1 is SGHTA and CDR2 is FQGNSA. This CDR3 region has 13 residues. CDR3 residues: CASSLQGYGTQYF. The CDR3 DNA follows: TGTGCCAGCAGCTTACAGGGCTATGGGACCCAGTACTTC.

This rearrangement joins TRBV7-2 to TRBJ1-1, with D possibly TRBD1 on 6 matching bases. Trimming shortened V by 10 bases and J by 1 base, and 19 bases separated the two germline ends. The CDR3 is 15 residues long. Germline V gives CDR1 SGHTA, CDR2 FQGNSA. CDR3 in amino acids: CATTIGAGENTEAFF. The CDR3 nucleotides are TGTGCCACTACAATTGGTGCAGGGGAGAACACTGAAGCTTTCTTT.

V gene TRBV29-1 combines with J gene TRBJ2-5; the D gene is possibly TRBD2 (6 bases). There are 13 residues in the CDR3. The V gene's germline CDR1 is SQVTM and CDR2 ANQGSEA. Trimming left V 4 bases short and J 2 bases short, with 11 bases between. CDR3 amino acids: CSVGGGLQETQYF. The CDR3 DNA reads as TGCAGCGTTGGAGGAGGGCTTCAAGAGACCCAGTACTTC.

The rearrangement joins TRBV7-6 to TRBJ2-7, with D perhaps given as TRBD1 or TRBD2 (6 bases each). This CDR3 comprises 15 residues. V lost 6 bases, J lost 6 bases, and 21 bases lay in between. Germline V gene data show CDR1 as SGHVS and CDR2 as FNYEAQ. Here the CDR3 reads CASSPQRTTGTEQYF. The CDR3 bases are TGTGCCAGCAGTCCCCAGAGGACTACAGGGACCGAGCAGTACTTC.

The chain employs TRBV6-5 and TRBJ2-7, with no clear D. The CDR3 has 12 amino acids. The germline CDR1 and CDR2 sequences are MNHEY and SVGAGI. V shed 9 bases and J shed 6 bases, with 15 bases lying between them. The DNA for the CDR3 is TGTGCCAGGGAAGACACCCGGGCCGAGCAGTACTTC. This sequence encodes CAREDTRAEQYF.

This chain links TRBV10-3 with TRBJ1-6; 7 bases fit TRBD1. Germline V gene data show CDR1 as ENHRY and CDR2 as SYGVKD. CDR3 length equals 15 residues. J gave up 5 bases and V 6 bases, and 7 bases lay outside the gene matches. The CDR3 loop reads CAISPRDSDNSPLHF. The CDR3 DNA follows: TGTGCCATCAGCCCCCGGGACAGCGATAATTCACCCCTCCACTTT.

The table lists this clone with a few counts. The rearrangement uses TRBV5-4 and TRBJ1-2; a possible D gene is TRBD1 (5 bases). Trimming cost V 3 bases and J 0 bases, with 12 bases left between them. CDR3 size: 15 residues. Germline V gene lookup returns CDR1 SGHNT and CDR2 YYREEE (reference sequence). The CDR3 spells CASSSPTGSNYGYTF. The CDR3 DNA is TGTGCCAGCAGCTCCCCCACAGGATCTAACTATGGCTACACCTTC.

The genes are TRBV10-3 and TRBJ1-1, with D possibly matching TRBD1 (5 bases). The V end was cut by 0 bases, the J end by 7 bases, with 12 bases between. There are 14 residues in the CDR3. Germline assignment: CDR1 ENHRY and CDR2 SYGVKD. DNA of the CDR3: TGTGCCATCAGTGAGTCGATAAGGGGTGGTGAAGCTTTCTTT. This codes for CAISESIRGGEAFF.

The J gene is TRBJ1-1, the V gene TRBV7-2; D perhaps matches TRBD1 (5 bases). The CDR3 covers 15 residues. Between the trimmed V and J ends, which lost 4 bases and 2 bases, there was a span of 14 bases. Germline loops: CDR1 SGHTA, CDR2 FQGNSA. The CDR3 is CASSSFAGENTEAFF. Here the CDR3 DNA reads TGTGCCAGCAGCTCCTTTGCGGGGGAAAACACTGAAGCTTTCTTT.

The chain uses TRBV11-3 and TRBJ2-3, with 12 bases fitting TRBD2. The V segment lost 5 bases and the J segment 0 bases; nucleotides outside the gene matches: 3. The CDR3 contains 16 residues. The germline CDR1 and CDR2 sequences are SGHNT and YENEEA. The CDR3 protein is CASSRTSGASTDTQYF. DNA of the CDR3: TGTGCCAGCAGCCGGACTAGCGGGGCTAGCACAGATACGCAGTATTTT.

CDR3 region: CASSRNTHNEQFF. The CDR3 region has the DNA TGTGCCAGCAGCAGGAACACGCACAATGAGCAGTTCTTC. The genes are TRBV9 and TRBJ2-1; no clear D. This CDR3 contains 13 residues. V was cut by 4 bases and J by 5 bases, with 10 bases left in between. Looked up from germline, CDR1 is SGDLS and CDR2 is YYNGEE. Complete variable domain (other parts from reference TRBV9 and TRBJ2-1): DSGVTQTPKHLITATGQRVTLRCSPRSGDLSVYWYQQSLDQGLQFLIQYYNGEERAKGNILERFSAQQFPDLHSELNLSSLELGDSALYFCASSRNTHNEQFFGPGTRLTVL.

The V call is TRBV10-3, the J call TRBJ2-5, with 9 positions matching TRBD2. The germline V gene has CDR1 ENHRY and CDR2 SYGVKD. V lost 5 bases to trimming and J lost 3 bases; unmatched junction nucleotides: 4. The CDR3 runs to 14 residues. CDR3 DNA: TGTGCCATCAGTCGACTAGCGGATGAAGAGACCCAGTACTTC. This codes for CAISRLADEETQYF.

The chain couples TRBV19 to TRBJ2-7; TRBD1 aligns across 7 bases. Losses at the gene ends were 2 bases for V and 7 bases for J; bases not matched to a gene: 11. Germline V gene data show CDR1 as LNHDA and CDR2 as SQIVND (reference sequence). The CDR3 has 15 amino acids. The CDR3 DNA follows: TGTGCCAGTAGTATACGTAGAACAGGGGCGTGGGAGCAGTACTTC. It specifies CASSIRRTGAWEQYF.

This chain joins TRBV6-5 and TRBJ2-3; D gene unclear. Trimming pared 6 bases from V and 4 bases from J, leaving 14 bases between. Germline CDR1 reads MNHEY; CDR2 reads SVGAGI. This CDR3 region has 14 residues. Written as DNA, the CDR3 is TGTGCCAGCAGACCCCCCGGCTGGGCAGATACGCAGTATTTT. Its translation: CASRPPGWADTQYF.

This clone was observed a handful of times. The chain carries TRBV7-9 and TRBJ1-1, with D tentatively TRBD1 (6 bases). The CDR3 length is 13 residues. With 8 bases removed from V and 0 bases from J, the gap between germline ends came to 10 bases. CDR1 and CDR2 (germline): SEHNR, FQNEAQ (reference sequence). The CDR3 sequence is CASGQGLNTEAFF. DNA of the CDR3: TGTGCCAGCGGTCAGGGGCTGAACACTGAAGCTTTCTTT.

The V gene is TRBV6-1, the J gene TRBJ2-5; TRBD1 agrees at 7 bases. Germline V gene data show CDR1 as MNHNS and CDR2 as SASEGT. This CDR3 spans 16 amino acids. V lost 3 bases to trimming and J lost 0 bases; unmatched junction nucleotides: 7. CDR3 in amino acids: CASSDFDREYQETQYF. The CDR3 region has the DNA TGTGCCAGCAGTGACTTCGACAGGGAGTACCAAGAGACCCAGTACTTC.

The gene calls are TRBV19 and TRBJ1-1, with a possible D match to TRBD1 (5 bases). Germline V gene sequence: CDR1 LNHDA, CDR2 SQIVND (reference sequence). Trimming shortened V by 3 bases and J by 7 bases, and 18 bases separated the two germline ends. CDR3 size: 15 residues. CDR3 residues: CASSMAARQGREAFF. The CDR3 DNA reads TGTGCCAGTAGTATGGCGGCGCGGCAGGGCCGTGAAGCTTTCTTT.

The genes are TRBV7-2 and TRBJ2-1, with 10 bases matching TRBD2. This CDR3 is built from 15 residues. V was clipped by 3 bases and J by 8 bases; unmatched bases: 7. In germline, CDR1 is SGHTA, CDR2 FQGNSA. The CDR3 DNA follows: TGTGCCAGCAGCTTGCAGGGAAGCGGGGGGGATGAGCAGTTCTTC. This gives the protein CASSLQGSGGDEQFF.

The chain has TRBV10-3 and TRBJ1-1; 7 nucleotides line up with TRBD1. CDR1 and CDR2 from the germline V gene are ENHRY and SYGVKD. This CDR3 comprises 15 residues. J gave up 1 base and V 6 bases, and 8 bases lay outside the gene matches. The CDR3 DNA reads as TGTGCCATCAGCGGACAGGCAGAGGCGAACACTGAAGCTTTCTTT. Its protein is CAISGQAEANTEAFF.

This clone has more than one count but fewer than ten. The chain has TRBV7-8 and TRBJ2-7; 7 bases agree with TRBD2. Germline loops: CDR1 SGHVS, CDR2 FQNEAQ. The CDR3 contains 17 residues. The ends lost 2 bases at V and 0 bases at J; junction bases unmatched: 10. CDR3 amino acids: CASSLSRSSGASYEQYF. In DNA, the CDR3 is TGTGCCAGCAGCTTAAGTCGATCTAGCGGAGCCTCCTACGAGCAGTACTTC.

The chain has TRBV4-1 and TRBJ2-1; TRBD2 aligns across 10 bases. After removal of 8 bases from V and 7 bases from J, the junction contained 14 bases not matched to a gene. The germline gives CDR1 MGHRA, CDR2 YSYEKL. The CDR3 length is 16 residues. CDR3 in amino acids: CASSRRLAGEGNEQFF. The DNA for the CDR3 is TGCGCCAGCTCCCGCCGCCTAGCGGGAGAGGGGAATGAGCAGTTCTTC.

V usage is TRBV15 and J usage is TRBJ2-7; 10 bases agree with TRBD2. The germline V gene encodes CDR1 LNHNV and CDR2 YYDKDF (reference sequence). V shed 3 bases and J 0 bases; nucleotides not matched to a gene: 8. The CDR3 is 17 amino acids. CDR3 DNA: TGTGCCACCAGCAGGGGAGGACTAGCGGCGCCCTCCTACGAGCAGTACTTC. Translating it yields CATSRGGLAAPSYEQYF.

V usage is TRBV2 and J usage is TRBJ2-1; TRBD2 matches 7 bases. CDR1 is SNHLY and CDR2 is FYNNEI in the germline V gene. This CDR3 has 11 amino acids. V was pared by 5 bases and J by 10 bases, with 2 bases of the junction left unmatched. CDR3 nucleotide sequence: TGTGCCAGCAGTTATAGCGGGGAGCAGTTCTTC. It codes for CASSYSGEQFF.

J is TRBJ2-7 and V is TRBV11-2; tentatively, D is TRBD2 (6 bases). V dropped 3 bases and J dropped 3 bases, with 9 bases sitting between them. The CDR3 spans 13 residues. The germline CDR1 and CDR2 sequences are SGHAT and FQNNGV. Here the CDR3 DNA reads TGTGCCAGCAGCTTCTCGGGAGACTACGAGCAGTACTTC. Its translation: CASSFSGDYEQYF.

The chain uses TRBV27 and TRBJ2-7; 12 bases align to TRBD2. The trim removed 2 bases at V and 1 base at J, leaving 3 bases unmatched. CDR1 is MNHEY, CDR2 SMNVEV, per germline (reference sequence). There are 16 residues in the CDR3. The CDR3: CASSLLAGGASYEQYF. For the CDR3, the DNA is TGTGCCAGCAGTTTACTAGCGGGAGGGGCTTCCTACGAGCAGTACTTC.

The chain recombines TRBV6-6 with TRBJ1-2, with D tentatively TRBD1 (6 bases). Trimming pared 4 bases from V and 4 bases from J, leaving 13 bases between. This CDR3 is built from 14 residues. Germline V gene lookup returns CDR1 MNHNY and CDR2 SVGAGI (reference sequence). CDR3 region: CASSLPTGSYGYTF. The CDR3 nucleotides are TGTGCCAGCAGTTTACCCACAGGGAGCTATGGCTACACCTTC.